This T cell receptor (beta chain) emerged from a study of cytomegalovirus exposure and HLA in healthy donors. Background on the study: Falling in the Caucasian-associated ancestry cluster were about 83% of under 450 genotyped donors. Overall study findings and caveats: Using a false discovery rate of 0.05, a later analysis showed that 15,000 to 20,000 TCR beta sequences were associated with HLA alleles. Reportedly, diagnosis of cytomegalovirus status by the classifier showed high specificity and sensitivity.

In the PCR, 60 Vbeta and 13 Jbeta primers were used. Profiling relied on immunoSEQ multiplex PCR, and the TCRdb table lists in-frame clones only, not all of them. Of 120,000 or so clones in the sample, 80% were seen once. In germline, CDR1 is SNHLY, CDR2 FYNNEI. CDR3 length: 13 amino acids. V lost 6 bases and J lost 2, with 10 bases in between. About this clone: What it recognizes is unknown.

The sequencing input was PBMCs. The V and J genes are TRBV2 and TRBJ1-1; maybe TRBD1 (5 bases). The TCR sequence derives from a female donor in good health and CMV-seronegative. The DNA of the CDR3 is TGTGCCAGCAGGACAACAGGTAACACTGAAGCTTTCTTT. As protein: CASRTTGNTEAFF.